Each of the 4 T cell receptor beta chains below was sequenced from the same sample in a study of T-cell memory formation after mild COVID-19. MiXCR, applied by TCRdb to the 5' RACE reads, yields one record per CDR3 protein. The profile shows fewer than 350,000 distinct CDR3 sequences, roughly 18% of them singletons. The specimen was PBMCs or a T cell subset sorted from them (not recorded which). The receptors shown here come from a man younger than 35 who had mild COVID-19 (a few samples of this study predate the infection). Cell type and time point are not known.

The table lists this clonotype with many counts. CDR3 protein: CASSLGLKGTQYF. CDR3 sequence (DNA): TGTGCCAGCAGTTTGGGGCTGAAGGGGACCCAGTACTTC. This rearrangement joins TRBV12-3 or TRBV12-4 to TRBJ2-5; tentatively, D is TRBD1 (5 bases). V lost 3 bases, J lost 7 bases, and 12 bases lay in between. The length of the CDR3 is 13 residues.

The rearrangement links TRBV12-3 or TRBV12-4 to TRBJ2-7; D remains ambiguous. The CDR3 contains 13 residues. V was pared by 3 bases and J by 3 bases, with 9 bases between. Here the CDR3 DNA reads TGTGCCAGCAGTTTCGCTCAGATCTACGAGCAGTACTTC. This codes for CASSFAQIYEQYF.

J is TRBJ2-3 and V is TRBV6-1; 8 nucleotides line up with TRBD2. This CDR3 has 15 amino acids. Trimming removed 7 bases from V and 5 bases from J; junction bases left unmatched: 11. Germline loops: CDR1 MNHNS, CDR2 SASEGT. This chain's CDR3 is CASKLGGGTGDTQYF. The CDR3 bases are TGTGCCAGCAAGTTGGGCGGGGGGACCGGAGATACGCAGTATTTT.

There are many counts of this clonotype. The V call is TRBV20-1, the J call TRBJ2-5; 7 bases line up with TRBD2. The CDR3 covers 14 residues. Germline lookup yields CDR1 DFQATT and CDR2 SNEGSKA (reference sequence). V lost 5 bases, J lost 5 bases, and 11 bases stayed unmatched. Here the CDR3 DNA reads TGCAGTGCTCAGACGATGAGGACTAGTGAGACCCAGTACTTC. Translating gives CSAQTMRTSETQYF.